This entry is about one T cell receptor beta chain. Its antigen is currently unknown. The CDR3 runs 15 residues. Germline V gene sequence: CDR1 MNHNS, CDR2 SASEGT. Trimming took 8 bases from V and 4 from J, leaving 18 bases between them. These data belong to a study of cytotoxic CD8 clonotypes in ibrutinib-treated CLL. Notes on the study in general: Sampling time points were not equivalent between sustained-remission and progressing patients. Starting clonality was above that of age-matched healthy donors and tracked circulating CD8+ T-cell counts.

Target depth was 1 in 200,000 to 1 in 1 million T cells, about 10x per clonotype. Measured with immunoSEQ multiplex PCR; TCRdb has only the in-frame clones, and not every one. The data hold approximately 340,000 clones, with approximately 67% observed a single time. The chain uses TRBV6-1 and TRBJ1-5; no clear D gene. This material consisted of PBMCs, taken after 36 months of ibrutinib treatment. The sequence was obtained from a human donor with chronic lymphocytic leukemia. CDR3 residues: CASGLEPTGNQPQHF. CDR3 DNA sequence: TGTGCCAGCGGGTTGGAACCCACCGGGAATCAGCCCCAGCATTTT.